What follows are 27 T cell receptor beta chains derived from one specimen sequenced in a study of T-cell memory formation after mild COVID-19. Using its own MiXCR run on the 5' RACE reads, TCRdb lists one record per CDR3 protein. The sample shows hundreds of thousands of distinct CDR3 sequences, approximately 29% of them seen only once. The specimen was PBMCs or a T cell subset sorted from them (not recorded which). Every receptor here comes from an adult woman who had mild COVID-19 (a few samples of this study predate the infection). Cell type and time point are not known.

In its sample, this clonotype was seen many times. The genes are TRBV12-3 or TRBV12-4 and TRBJ2-1; no clear D. The V and J ends lost 6 bases and 5 bases respectively, with 8 bases between them. The CDR3 extends over 12 amino acids. This CDR3 reads CASSKMDNEQFF. Written as DNA, the CDR3 is TGTGCCAGCAGCAAAATGGACAATGAGCAGTTCTTC.

The rearrangement links TRBV29-1 to TRBJ2-5; 14 bases are shared with TRBD2. The CDR3 consists of 16 residues. With 7 bases clipped from V and 5 bases from J, the junction kept 12 bases outside the gene matches. Germline assignment: CDR1 SQVTM and CDR2 ANQGSEA. Here the CDR3 reads CSAGGRLAGGLETQYF. Written as DNA, the CDR3 is TGCAGCGCCGGAGGGAGACTAGCGGGGGGGCTTGAGACCCAGTACTTC. Variable domain in full (rest from reference TRBV29-1 and TRBJ2-5): SAVISQKPSRDICQRGTSLTIQCQVDSQVTMMFWYRQQPGQSLTLIATANQGSEATYESGFVIDKFPISRPNLTFSTLTVSNMSPEDSSIYLCSAGGRLAGGLETQYFGPGTRLLVL.

This rearrangement joins TRBV6-1 to TRBJ2-3; D might be TRBD1 (5 bases). Germline loops: CDR1 MNHNS, CDR2 SASEGT. There are 14 residues in the CDR3. Trimming took off 7 bases at V and 2 bases at J, with 13 bases between the two ends. Here the CDR3 reads CASNLGDSTDTQYF. CDR3 bases: TGTGCCAGCAATCTAGGGGATTCCACAGATACGCAGTATTTT.

This clonotype occurred many times. The genes are TRBV11-2 and TRBJ2-3; D is unclear. V was pared by 5 bases and J by 0 bases, with 6 bases between. Germline assignment: CDR1 SGHAT and CDR2 FQNNGV. This CDR3 region has 13 residues. DNA of the CDR3: TGTGCCAGCAGCGTCACAAGCACAGATACGCAGTATTTT. As protein: CASSVTSTDTQYF.

This clonotype was seen only a few times. The rearrangement links TRBV5-6 to TRBJ1-5, with D uncertain. The CDR3 spans 15 residues. In germline, CDR1 is SGHDT, CDR2 YYEEEE. The V end was cut by 2 bases, the J end by 7 bases, with 16 bases between. The CDR3: CASSLKDQVGQPQHF. CDR3 DNA: TGTGCCAGCAGCTTAAAAGACCAGGTGGGGCAGCCCCAGCATTTT.

This clonotype was seen a few times. The chain recombines TRBV9 with TRBJ1-2, with 8 bases aligning to TRBD1. Germline V lookup: CDR1 SGDLS, CDR2 YYNGEE. This CDR3 has 16 residues. J was trimmed by 1 base and V by 6 bases; bases with no gene match: 11. The CDR3 DNA sequence: TGTGCCAGCACCCCGACAGGGGAGGCGTTTAACTATGGCTACACCTTC. Translation: CASTPTGEAFNYGYTF.

V is TRBV19 and J is TRBJ2-5, with 8 bases fitting TRBD1. Germline CDR1 is LNHDA and CDR2 is SQIVND (reference sequence). The CDR3 is 14 residues long. V was clipped by 3 bases and J by 2 bases; unmatched bases: 2. The CDR3 reads CASSITGGQETQYF. The CDR3 region has the DNA TGTGCCAGTAGTATCACAGGGGGTCAAGAGACCCAGTACTTC. Using reference TRBV19 and TRBJ2-5 for the parts outside the CDR3, the full variable domain is DGGITQSPKYLFRKEGQNVTLSCEQNLNHDAMYWYRQDPGQGLRLIYYSQIVNDFQKGDIAEGYSVSREKKESFPLTVTSAQKNPTAFYLCASSITGGQETQYFGPGTRLLVL.

This clonotype was detected a few times. The chain is built from TRBV7-2 and TRBJ2-2; D not resolved. The V end lost 9 bases, the J end lost 5 bases, and 13 bases lay between the germline ends. The CDR3 runs to 13 residues. From germline, CDR1 is SGHTA and CDR2 FQGNSA. The CDR3 DNA follows: TGTGCCAGAGGGTGGTTGGGAACCGGGGAGCTGTTTTTT. Translated: CARGWLGTGELFF.

This chain uses TRBV9 with TRBJ2-2; D unclear. In germline, CDR1 is SGDLS, CDR2 YYNGEE. CDR3 length: 13 amino acids. V gave up 0 bases and J gave up 7 bases, with 7 bases separating them. As DNA, the CDR3 is TGTGCCAGCAGCGTAGACCTCGGCGGGGAGCTGTTTTTT. As protein: CASSVDLGGELFF. Full variable domain (missing parts from reference TRBV9 and TRBJ2-2): DSGVTQTPKHLITATGQRVTLRCSPRSGDLSVYWYQQSLDQGLQFLIQYYNGEERAKGNILERFSAQQFPDLHSELNLSSLELGDSALYFCASSVDLGGELFFGEGSRLTVL.

Many counts were recorded for this clonotype. The chain has TRBV5-5 and TRBJ1-4; a weak D match, TRBD1 (6 bases). Trimming took off 1 base at V and 7 bases at J, with 17 bases between the two ends. The CDR3 covers 16 residues. Looked up from germline, CDR1 is SGHKS and CDR2 is YYEKEE (reference sequence). The CDR3 is CASSLRGEFMAEKLFF. The CDR3 nucleotides are TGTGCCAGCAGCTTGAGGGGGGAATTCATGGCTGAAAAACTGTTTTTT. Supplemented by reference TRBV5-5 and TRBJ1-4, the full variable domain reads DAGVTQSPTHLIKTRGQQVTLRCSPISGHKSVSWYQQVLGQGPQFIFQYYEKEERGRGNFPDRFSARQFPNYSSELNVNALLLGDSALYLCASSLRGEFMAEKLFFGSGTQLSVL.

This clonotype was detected ten times or more. The V and J genes are TRBV11-3 and TRBJ2-7, with D unresolved. The CDR3 extends over 15 amino acids. V gave up 5 bases and J gave up 6 bases, with 20 bases separating them. Per the germline V gene, CDR1 is SGHNT and CDR2 is YENEEA. CDR3 sequence reads: CASSPQVASRAEQYF. CDR3 DNA: TGTGCCAGCAGCCCCCAAGTAGCATCTAGGGCCGAGCAGTACTTC.

There are a few counts of this clonotype. V and J are TRBV5-6 and TRBJ1-2; D remains unclear. CDR1 is SGHDT and CDR2 is YYEEEE in the germline V gene. Trimming cost V 1 base and J 5 bases, with 3 bases left between them. The CDR3 runs to 11 residues. As DNA, the CDR3 is TGTGCCAGCAGCTTGCAGTATGGCTACACCTTC. Protein sequence: CASSLQYGYTF.

This clonotype came up a few times. This chain links TRBV12-3 or TRBV12-4 with TRBJ2-6; 15 nucleotides line up with TRBD2. The CDR3 loop spans 20 amino acids. V gave up 5 bases and J gave up 4 bases; unmatched junction bases: 12. CDR3 residues: CASSHTGTSGRSPGANVLTF. The CDR3 DNA follows: TGTGCCAGCAGTCACACAGGGACTAGCGGGAGGTCCCCAGGGGCCAACGTCCTGACTTTC.

This chain uses TRBV10-3 with TRBJ1-2, with D possibly being TRBD1 (6 bases). Germline CDR1 ENHRY, CDR2 SYGVKD. Trimming removed 7 bases at V and 5 bases at J, with 23 bases between. The CDR3 extends over 16 amino acids. The CDR3 coding sequence is TGTGCCATCACCCGGGACGGCCTCAAGGGGGAATATGGCTACACCTTC. It specifies CAITRDGLKGEYGYTF.

This clonotype was observed a few times. The chain joins TRBV12-3 or TRBV12-4 to TRBJ2-6; maybe TRBD1 (6 bases). The V end was cut by 6 bases, the J end by 0 bases, with 6 bases between. The CDR3 contains 14 residues. The CDR3 reads CASRDSSGANVLTF. DNA of the CDR3: TGTGCCAGCAGGGACAGCTCTGGGGCCAACGTCCTGACTTTC.

A note on this clonotype: One end of the junction does not line up with germline, which may come from a read error. The chain links TRBV5-1 to TRBJ2-7; no clear D. This CDR3 has 11 residues. The V gene's germline CDR1 is SGHRS and CDR2 YFSETQ. CDR3: CDSSLTSEQYF. The CDR3 DNA follows: TGCGACAGCAGCTTGACCAGCGAGCAGTACTTC.

A few counts support this clonotype. The V call is TRBV6-5, the J call TRBJ2-7, with 7 bases fitting TRBD2. This CDR3 spans 14 amino acids. Germline trimming cut 0 bases from V and 7 bases from J; bases unmatched to any gene: 6. Germline values: CDR1 MNHEY, CDR2 SVGAGI. The DNA of the CDR3 is TGTGCCAGCAGTTACTCCCGGACTAGGAATGAGCAGTACTTC. It translates to CASSYSRTRNEQYF.

This chain links TRBV5-5 with TRBJ2-3, with unresolved D. The CDR3 is 13 residues long. Germline V gene sequence: CDR1 SGHKS, CDR2 YYEKEE (reference sequence). V lost 0 bases and J 5 bases, leaving 7 bases between the germline ends. CDR3 sequence (DNA): TGTGCCAGCAGCTTGGCCGGTCAAGATACGCAGTATTTT. It specifies CASSLAGQDTQYF.

This clonotype was counted only a few times. This sequence joins TRBV29-1 and TRBJ2-2; D remains ambiguous. The germline V and J ends were trimmed by 2 bases and 6 bases, with 16 bases remaining between them. This CDR3 has 15 residues. Looked up from germline, CDR1 is SQVTM and CDR2 is ANQGSEA. CDR3 amino acids: CSVELADKRSGELFF. The CDR3 nucleotides are TGCAGCGTTGAATTAGCTGATAAGAGGTCCGGGGAGCTGTTTTTT.

This clonotype was detected only a few times. The CDR3 is CASSLAQDGSPLHF. The CDR3 DNA follows: TGTGCCAGCAGCTTAGCACAGGATGGTTCACCCCTCCACTTT. The chain carries TRBV7-9 and TRBJ1-6; a possible D gene is TRBD1 (5 bases). CDR1 and CDR2 from the germline V gene are SEHNR and FQNEAQ (reference sequence). The CDR3 totals 14 residues. Between the trimmed V and J ends, which lost 0 bases and 9 bases, there was a span of 9 bases. Using reference TRBV7-9 and TRBJ1-6 for the parts outside the CDR3, the full variable domain is DTGVSQNPRHKITKRGQNVTFRCDPISEHNRLYWYRQTLGQGPEFLTYFQNEAQLEKSRLLSDRFSAERPKGSFSTLEIQRTEQGDSAMYLCASSLAQDGSPLHFGNGTRLTVT.

This clonotype has only a few counts. The chain carries TRBV11-2 and TRBJ2-3; TRBD2 is a possible D gene (6 bases). Germline loops: CDR1 SGHAT, CDR2 FQNNGV. The CDR3 runs to 16 residues. Deletions cut 3 bases from V and 0 bases from J, with 13 bases between. CDR3 sequence (DNA): TGTGCCAGCAGCTTCGTCGGGGCGGGGAGCACAGATACGCAGTATTTT. Its protein is CASSFVGAGSTDTQYF.

The CDR3 loop reads CATSRAPQGFGNIQYF. As DNA, the CDR3 is TGTGCCACCAGCAGAGCCCCTCAGGGGTTTGGAAACATTCAGTACTTC. The chain employs TRBV15 and TRBJ2-4, with D possibly TRBD1 on 6 matching bases. This CDR3 region has 16 residues. Per the germline V gene, CDR1 is LNHNV and CDR2 is YYDKDF (reference sequence). Trimming cost V 1 base and J 6 bases, with 16 bases left between them.

This clonotype was counted a few times. V gene TRBV7-9 combines with J gene TRBJ2-5, with 8 bases matching TRBD2. The V gene's germline CDR1 is SEHNR and CDR2 FQNEAQ (reference sequence). The trim removed 2 bases at V and 5 bases at J, leaving 4 bases unmatched. There are 14 residues in the CDR3. As DNA, the CDR3 is TGTGCCAGCAGCTTACGGCGGGAGGTGGAGACCCAGTACTTC. This encodes CASSLRREVETQYF.

V usage is TRBV12-3 or TRBV12-4 and J usage is TRBJ1-1; 7 nucleotides align to TRBD1. The V segment lost 2 bases and the J segment 10 bases; nucleotides outside the gene matches: 10. CDR3 length: 14 residues. CDR3 sequence: CASSLFPQAGGAFF. The CDR3 nucleotides are TGTGCCAGCAGTTTATTTCCGCAGGCAGGGGGAGCTTTCTTT.

This clonotype came up many times. V is TRBV7-8 and J is TRBJ2-1; 8 bases match TRBD2. CDR1 and CDR2 (germline): SGHVS, FQNEAQ. This CDR3 contains 15 residues. V lost 6 bases, J lost 7 bases, and 11 bases stayed unmatched. CDR3 nucleotide sequence: TGTGCCAGCAGAAACGCGCCCGGGACTAGTAATGAGCAGTTCTTC. Its protein product is CASRNAPGTSNEQFF.

This clonotype has just a few counts. The chain has TRBV7-2 and TRBJ2-3; D possibly corresponds to TRBD2 (6 bases). CDR3 length: 16 amino acids. V dropped 4 bases and J dropped 4 bases, with 18 bases sitting between them. The germline V gene encodes CDR1 SGHTA and CDR2 FQGNSA. The DNA for the CDR3 is TGTGCCAGCAGCTACTATTCTAGCGCTTGGGCAGATACGCAGTATTTT. This translates into CASSYYSSAWADTQYF.

The chain recombines TRBV18 with TRBJ2-7; D gene uncertain. This CDR3 has 11 residues. V lost 4 bases, J lost 6 bases, and 7 bases lay in between. Germline-derived CDR1 and CDR2 are KGHSH and LQKENI. The CDR3 spells CASSRWAEQYF. CDR3 nucleotide sequence: TGTGCCAGCTCACGATGGGCCGAGCAGTACTTC.